The present T cell receptor (beta chain) was sequenced within a study of cytomegalovirus exposure and HLA in healthy donors. Study-level information: Researchers found that under 90% of fewer than 450 genotyped donors fell within the Caucasian-associated ancestry cluster.

As for this clone: The antigen is undetermined.

V lost 6 bases, J lost 6 bases, and 14 bases lay in between. The germline gives CDR1 SNHLY, CDR2 FYNNEI. The CDR3 is made up of 13 amino acids. The PCR had 60 Vbeta and 13 Jbeta primers. Here immunoSEQ multiplex PCR was the method, and the copy in TCRdb shows in-frame clones only, minus some. The sample yields 80,000 to 95,000 clones, 70% to 75% seen once. Broader study findings: There were some public TCRs occurring in many donors, but most TCR sequences were rare. Sequencing probably produced one cluster of sequence variants that were highly shared.

The receptor was isolated from a woman between 18 and 29 years old in good health and CMV-seropositive. Source material: PBMCs. J is TRBJ1-2 and V is TRBV2; a possible D gene is TRBD1 (6 bases). The CDR3: CASSDRGANGYTF. The DNA of the CDR3 is TGTGCCAGCAGCGATCGGGGGGCAAATGGCTACACCTTC.